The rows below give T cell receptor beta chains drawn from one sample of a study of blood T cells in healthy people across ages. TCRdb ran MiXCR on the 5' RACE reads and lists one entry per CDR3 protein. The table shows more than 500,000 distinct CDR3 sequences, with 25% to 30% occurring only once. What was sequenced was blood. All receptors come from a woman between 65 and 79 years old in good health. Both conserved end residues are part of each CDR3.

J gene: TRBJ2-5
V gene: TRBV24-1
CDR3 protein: CATETGSGEETQYF

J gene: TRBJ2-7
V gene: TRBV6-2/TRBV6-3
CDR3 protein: CARIRQGNEQYF

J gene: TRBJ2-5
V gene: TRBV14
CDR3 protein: CASSQEVRESQYF

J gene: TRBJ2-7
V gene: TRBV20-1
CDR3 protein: CSANRGTYEQYF

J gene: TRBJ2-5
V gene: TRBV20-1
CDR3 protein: CSAQPLAGGTQETQYF

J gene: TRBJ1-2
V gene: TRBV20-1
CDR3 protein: CSARGDNYGYTF

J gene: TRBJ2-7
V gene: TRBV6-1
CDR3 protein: CASSESRALSGEQYF

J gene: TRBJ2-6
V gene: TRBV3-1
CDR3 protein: CASSPAFSGANVLTF

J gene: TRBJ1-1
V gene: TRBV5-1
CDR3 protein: CASRLGYGGNTEAFF

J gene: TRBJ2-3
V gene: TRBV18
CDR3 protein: CASSPPYSTDTQYF

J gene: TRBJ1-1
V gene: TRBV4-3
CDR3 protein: CASTLTGHTEAFF

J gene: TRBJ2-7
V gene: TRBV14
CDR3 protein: CASSRPDSYEQYF

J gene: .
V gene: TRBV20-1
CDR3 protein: CSAYLSGPRETQYF

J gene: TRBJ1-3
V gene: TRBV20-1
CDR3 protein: CSARDQSQARNTIYF

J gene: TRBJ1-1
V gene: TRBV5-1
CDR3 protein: CASSQTSSMNTEAFF